Each of the 16 T cell receptor beta chains below was sequenced from the same sample in a study of shared clonotypes between healthy human individuals (dated by TCRdb to 2018 to 2020). The library was built by means of the immunoSEQ multiplex PCR assay. This is the immuneACCESS table as TCRdb keeps it, with only in-frame sequences that have V and J called. A part of the clones is gone; compared with another copy, unresolved V genes explain less than half, and the rest is unexplained. This sample holds more than 2 million clones; 90% to 95% were observed only once. About 0.13% of the sample is in the top ten clones. Sequencing was performed on naive CD4+ T cells sorted from blood. The sample's cell subset or site, from its label and the paper: CD45RA+ positively selected. These TCRs come from a man in his late teens or twenties in good health.

This chain joins TRBV19 and TRBJ2-6; TRBD1 is a possible D gene (6 bases). Trimming took off 5 bases at V and 0 bases at J, with 11 bases between the two ends. The CDR3 totals 16 residues. Per the germline V gene, CDR1 is LNHDA and CDR2 is SQIVND (reference sequence). The CDR3 here is CASSSGHLSGANVLTF. Here the CDR3 DNA reads TGTGCCAGTAGTTCGGGACATCTCTCTGGGGCCAACGTCCTGACTTTC.

The chain uses TRBV6-5 and TRBJ2-2; no reliable D call. This CDR3 has 11 residues. V was clipped by 8 bases and J by 6 bases, with 7 bases between them. Germline CDR1 and CDR2: MNHEY and SVGAGI. The CDR3 bases are TGTGCCAGCGGGAAACCCGGGGAGCTGTTTTTT. Translating it yields CASGKPGELFF.

The rearrangement uses TRBV28 and TRBJ1-4; perhaps TRBD1 as D (5 bases). The CDR3 loop spans 15 amino acids. V dropped 2 bases and J dropped 7 bases, with 14 bases sitting between them. Germline V gene lookup returns CDR1 MDHEN and CDR2 SYDVKM. CDR3 in amino acids: CASSLPGGLAEKLFF. Here the CDR3 DNA reads TGTGCCAGCAGTTTACCTGGGGGGTTAGCTGAAAAACTGTTTTTT.

This rearrangement joins TRBV5-1 to TRBJ2-3; 8 bases map to TRBD2. Trimming at V came to 3 bases and at J to 6 bases, leaving 9 bases not matched to a gene. The CDR3 sequence is 15 residues long. Germline V gene lookup returns CDR1 SGHRS and CDR2 YFSETQ. The CDR3 DNA is TGCGCCAGCAGCTGGCGGGAGCGGGAGCAGGATACGCAGTATTTT. Translating it yields CASSWREREQDTQYF.

The chain's CDR3 is CASSEAPASGGTPQETQYF. Here the CDR3 DNA reads TGTGCCAGCAGTGAAGCTCCGGCTAGCGGGGGGACCCCCCAAGAGACCCAGTACTTC. V and J are TRBV2 and TRBJ2-5, with 11 nucleotides matching TRBD2. Per the germline V gene, CDR1 is SNHLY and CDR2 is FYNNEI. The CDR3 has 19 amino acids. J was trimmed by 1 base and V by 0 bases; bases with no gene match: 10.

The chain combines TRBV25-1 with TRBJ2-1, with a weak D call TRBD2 (6 bases). Germline CDR1 MGHDK, CDR2 SYGVNS. CDR3 length: 13 amino acids. The germline V and J ends were trimmed by 4 bases and 8 bases, with 12 bases remaining between them. The CDR3 reads CASSGRWEDEQFF. The CDR3 coding sequence is TGTGCCAGCAGTGGACGGTGGGAGGATGAGCAGTTCTTC.

V usage is TRBV5-1 and J usage is TRBJ1-4; 8 bases match TRBD1. The V gene's germline CDR1 is SGHRS and CDR2 YFSETQ. CDR3 size: 14 residues. V lost 4 bases to trimming and J lost 7 bases; unmatched junction nucleotides: 6. This CDR3 is CASSQGAGGEKLFF. The CDR3 DNA follows: TGCGCCAGCAGCCAGGGGGCAGGAGGTGAAAAACTGTTTTTT.

This chain links TRBV2 with TRBJ1-5, with a possible D match to TRBD1 (6 bases). The V end was cut by 5 bases, the J end by 3 bases, with 14 bases between. The germline V gene encodes CDR1 SNHLY and CDR2 FYNNEI. The CDR3 runs to 15 residues. Written as DNA, the CDR3 is TGTGCCAGCAGTACAAGCGGACAGTTCAATCAGCCCCAGCATTTT. Amino acid sequence: CASSTSGQFNQPQHF.

The chain employs TRBV7-8 and TRBJ2-7; D remains ambiguous. The V end was cut by 2 bases, the J end by 3 bases, with 5 bases between. The CDR3 runs 12 residues. In germline, CDR1 is SGHVS, CDR2 FQNEAQ. This CDR3 is CASSLSLYEQYF. The CDR3 DNA is TGTGCCAGCAGCTTAAGTCTCTACGAGCAGTACTTC.

A remark on this clone: The same CDR3 is also encoded by other DNA sequences in this sample. The chain joins TRBV5-1 to TRBJ1-1; 8 positions agree with TRBD1. Trimming at V came to 0 bases and at J to 4 bases, leaving 5 bases not matched to a gene. Germline V lookup: CDR1 SGHRS, CDR2 YFSETQ. The CDR3 length is 15 residues. The DNA of the CDR3 is TGCGCCAGCAGCTTGGCCGCACAGGGGGGCACTGAAGCTTTCTTT. Its protein is CASSLAAQGGTEAFF. Based on the CDR3 plus reference TRBV5-1 and TRBJ1-1, the full variable domain is KAGVTQTPRYLIKTRGQQVTLSCSPISGHRSVSWYQQTPGQGLQFLFEYFSETQRNKGNFPGRFSGRQFSNSRSEMNVSTLELGDSALYLCASSLAAQGGTEAFFGQGTRLTVV.

V usage is TRBV5-4 and J usage is TRBJ2-2; weak D call: TRBD1 (6 bases). Trimming took 0 bases from V and 6 from J, leaving 24 bases between them. The germline V gene has CDR1 SGHNT and CDR2 YYREEE (reference sequence). The CDR3 totals 19 residues. CDR3 amino acids: CASSLAGQMGPSRAGELFF. The DNA of the CDR3 is TGTGCCAGCAGCTTGGCAGGACAGATGGGACCATCAAGGGCCGGGGAGCTGTTTTTT.

The V gene is TRBV27, the J gene TRBJ1-1; unclear D gene. CDR3 length equals 15 residues. Trimming shortened V by 1 base and J by 4 bases, and 13 bases separated the two germline ends. Germline loops: CDR1 MNHEY, CDR2 SMNVEV (reference sequence). The DNA of the CDR3 is TGTGCCAGCAGTTTATGGAGCCTGAGTGGCACTGAAGCTTTCTTT. Its protein product is CASSLWSLSGTEAFF.

The rearrangement uses TRBV6-6 and TRBJ2-2; 10 bases are shared with TRBD1. The CDR3 is made up of 16 amino acids. CDR1 is MNHNY and CDR2 is SVGAGI in the germline V gene (reference sequence). V lost 5 bases, J lost 4 bases, and 7 bases stayed unmatched. In DNA, the CDR3 is TGTGCCAGCAGTCCCCGACAGGGGGCGGTCACCGGGGAGCTGTTTTTT. Its translation: CASSPRQGAVTGELFF.

The chain is built from TRBV7-6 and TRBJ2-7, with D unclear. The germline V gene has CDR1 SGHVS and CDR2 FNYEAQ. This CDR3 has 12 amino acids. Trimming stripped 5 bases from V and 5 bases from J, with 10 bases between. The CDR3 region is CASSRPADEQYF. In DNA form, the CDR3 reads TGTGCCAGCAGCCGTCCGGCTGACGAGCAGTACTTC.

The rearrangement links TRBV19 to TRBJ2-2; D unresolved. The germline V gene encodes CDR1 LNHDA and CDR2 SQIVND (reference sequence). This CDR3 is 13 amino acids long. The germline V and J ends were trimmed by 4 bases and 5 bases, with 8 bases remaining between them. CDR3 sequence: CASSSQMTGELFF. The CDR3 DNA is TGTGCCAGTAGTAGTCAGATGACCGGGGAGCTGTTTTTT.

V and J are TRBV5-4 and TRBJ2-7; D is unclear. The germline V gene encodes CDR1 SGHNT and CDR2 YYREEE (reference sequence). CDR3 length: 14 residues. V lost 4 bases and J 2 bases, leaving 13 bases between the germline ends. The CDR3 bases are TGTGCCAGCAGCCCTGCTTTTAGGCCCTACGAGCAGTACTTC. Translating it yields CASSPAFRPYEQYF.